The T cell receptor (beta chain) described here comes from a study of Graves' ophthalmopathy and Graves' hyperthyroidism. Germline CDR1 is SEHNR and CDR2 is FQNEAQ (reference sequence). V shed 3 bases and J shed 3 bases, with 8 bases lying between them. The CDR3 has 14 amino acids. Investigators amplified TCR beta CDR3 regions from RNA transcripts. A first-round RT-PCR used HTBI primers, followed by a second-round multiplex PCR. From the multiplex PCR reads, TCRdb called clonotypes with MiXCR, one entry per CDR3 protein. The sample shows over a million distinct CDR3 sequences, about 40% of them seen only once. The study, taken as a whole, reports: The majority of expanded thyroid clonotypes above 0.001 frequency also occurred in blood.

The sample holds many counts of this clonotype. The antigen remains unidentified. The rearrangement uses TRBV7-9 and TRBJ1-4; TRBD1 is a possible D gene (6 bases). Sequencing input: peripheral blood or thyroid tissue (not recorded which). The source is an adult man with Graves' hyperthyroidism. The CDR3 DNA follows: TGTGCCAGCAGCTTGGGGGCGGCTAATGAAAAACTGTTTTTT. This sequence encodes CASSLGAANEKLFF.